What follows is one T cell receptor beta chain and its context. The target antigen is unknown. This sample is part of a study of cytomegalovirus exposure and HLA in healthy donors. Study at large: A later analysis reported the same platform for the 110 or so validation repertoires and the roughly 700 first-cohort repertoires.

This CDR3 has 17 residues. The germline gives CDR1 GTSNPN, CDR2 SVGIG (reference sequence). V shed 0 bases and J 2 bases; nucleotides not matched to a gene: 8. Points from the study as a whole: There were some public TCRs occurring in many donors, but most TCR sequences were rare. A later analysis found first-cohort TCR clusters tended to co-occur in the 90 to 150 validation repertoires. A list of more than 150 TCR beta chains associated with cytomegalovirus was given.

The assay was immunoSEQ multiplex PCR, and TCRdb's table has in-frame clones only and misses some. The profile shows 65,000 to 80,000 clones, around 94% of them singletons. This sequence was found in a woman aged 18-29 years in good health and CMV-seronegative. The chain employs TRBV30 and TRBJ2-4; 9 bases are shared with TRBD2. Sequencing was carried out using PBMCs. For the CDR3, the DNA is TGTGCCTGGAGTGTACCCCGGCTAGCGGGACCCAAAAACATTCAGTACTTC. Amino acids: CAWSVPRLAGPKNIQYF.